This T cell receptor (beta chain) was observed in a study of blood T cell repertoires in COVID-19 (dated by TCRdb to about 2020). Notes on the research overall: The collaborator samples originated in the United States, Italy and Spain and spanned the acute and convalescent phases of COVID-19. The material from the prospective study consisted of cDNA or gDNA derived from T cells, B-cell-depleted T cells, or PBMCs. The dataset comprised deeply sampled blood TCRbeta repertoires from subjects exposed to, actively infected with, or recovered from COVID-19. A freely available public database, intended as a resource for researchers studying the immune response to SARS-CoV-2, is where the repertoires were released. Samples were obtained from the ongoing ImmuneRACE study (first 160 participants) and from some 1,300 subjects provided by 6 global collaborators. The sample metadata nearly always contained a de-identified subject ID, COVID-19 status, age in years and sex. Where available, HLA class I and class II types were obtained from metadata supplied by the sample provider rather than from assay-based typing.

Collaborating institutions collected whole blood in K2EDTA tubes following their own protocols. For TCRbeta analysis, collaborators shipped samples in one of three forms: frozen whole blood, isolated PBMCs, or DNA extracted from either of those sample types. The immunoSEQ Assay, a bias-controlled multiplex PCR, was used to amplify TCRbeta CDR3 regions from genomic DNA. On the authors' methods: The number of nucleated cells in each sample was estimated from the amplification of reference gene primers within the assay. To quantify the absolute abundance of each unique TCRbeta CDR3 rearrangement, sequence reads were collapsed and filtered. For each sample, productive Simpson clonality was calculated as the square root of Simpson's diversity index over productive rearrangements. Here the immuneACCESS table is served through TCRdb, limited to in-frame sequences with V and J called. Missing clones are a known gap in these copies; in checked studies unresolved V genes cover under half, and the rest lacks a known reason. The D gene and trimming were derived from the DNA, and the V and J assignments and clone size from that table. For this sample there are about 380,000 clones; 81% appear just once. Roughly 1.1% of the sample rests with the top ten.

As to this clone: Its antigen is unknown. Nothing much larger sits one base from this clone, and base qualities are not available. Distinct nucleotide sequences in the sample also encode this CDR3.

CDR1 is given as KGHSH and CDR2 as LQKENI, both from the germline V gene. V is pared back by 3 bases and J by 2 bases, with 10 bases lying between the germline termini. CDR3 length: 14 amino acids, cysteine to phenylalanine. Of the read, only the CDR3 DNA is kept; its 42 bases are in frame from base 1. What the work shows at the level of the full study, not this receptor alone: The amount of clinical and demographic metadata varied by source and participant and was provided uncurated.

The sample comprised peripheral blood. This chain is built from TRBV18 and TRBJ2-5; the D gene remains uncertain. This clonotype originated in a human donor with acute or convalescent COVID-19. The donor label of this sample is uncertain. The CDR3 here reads CASSPRGLQETQYF. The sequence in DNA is TGTGCCAGCTCACCGAGAGGCCTACAAGAGACCCAGTACTTC.